There are many counts of the clone carrying this TCR beta chain. Its matching antigen is unknown. The data were taken from a study of T cell clonality in common variable immunodeficiency. General study results and limits: CVID patient heterogeneity limited repertoire-clinical complication correlations. Common variable immunodeficiency TCR beta sequences reportedly had fewer deletions and N-nucleotide insertions. Fewer TCRbeta clones were shared among CVID subjects than controls.

The protocol was immunoSEQ multiplex PCR, while the TCRdb copy is restricted to in-frame clones and leaves out a portion. This sample carries approximately 40,000 clones, none of them present only once. Sequencing was carried out using peripheral blood mononuclear cells. The sequence came from a person between 18 and 75 years old in good health.

The DNA read from the CDR3 is TGTGCCAGCAGTCGAGAACAGGGGAACACTGAA. It yields the protein CASSREQGNTE. The entire CDR3 protein is CASSREQGNTEAFF. The chain recombines TRBV4-2 with TRBJ1-1; a weak D match, TRBD1 (6 bases). Sequencing ends 3 residues short of the CDR3 end; the germline J gene provides the rest. V was clipped by 6 bases and J by 1 base, with 12 bases between them. The CDR3 is made up of 14 amino acids. Germline-derived CDR1 and CDR2 are LGHNA and YNFKEQ.